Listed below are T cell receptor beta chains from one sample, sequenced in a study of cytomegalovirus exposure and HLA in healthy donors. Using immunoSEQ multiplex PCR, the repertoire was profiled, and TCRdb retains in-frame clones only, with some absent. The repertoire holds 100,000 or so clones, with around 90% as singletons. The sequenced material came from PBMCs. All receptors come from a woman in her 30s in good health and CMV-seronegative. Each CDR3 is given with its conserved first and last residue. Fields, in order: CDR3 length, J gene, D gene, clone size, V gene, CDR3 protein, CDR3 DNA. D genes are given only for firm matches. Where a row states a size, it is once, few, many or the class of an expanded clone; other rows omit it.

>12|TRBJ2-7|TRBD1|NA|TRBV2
CAGQGGAYEQYF
TGTGCCGGACAGGGGGGAGCCTACGAGCAGTACTTC
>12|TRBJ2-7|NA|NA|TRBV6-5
CASSYSGVEQYF
TGTGCCAGCAGTTATTCAGGGGTCGAGCAGTACTTC
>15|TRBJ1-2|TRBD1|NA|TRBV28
CASRPTQGGLYGYTF
TGTGCCAGCAGACCCACCCAGGGGGGCCTCTATGGCTACACCTTC
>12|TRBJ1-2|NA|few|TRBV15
CATSNAGYGYTF
TGTGCCACCAGCAATGCGGGCTATGGCTACACCTTC
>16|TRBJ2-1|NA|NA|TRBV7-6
CASSLQGTFGYNEQFF
TGTGCCAGCAGTCTCCAGGGGACGTTTGGTTACAATGAGCAGTTCTTC
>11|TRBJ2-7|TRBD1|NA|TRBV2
CASSNGQAVYF
TGTGCCAGCAGTAACGGACAGGCTGTATACTTC
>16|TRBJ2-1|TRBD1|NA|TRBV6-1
CASSEGQGRIYSEQFF
TGTGCCAGCAGTGAGGGACAGGGGAGGATCTATAGTGAGCAGTTCTTC
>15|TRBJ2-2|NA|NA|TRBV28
CASSLLFANTGELFF
TGTGCCAGCAGTTTACTGTTCGCGAACACCGGGGAGCTGTTTTTT
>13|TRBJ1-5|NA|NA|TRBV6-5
CASRWGLGQPQHF
TGTGCCAGCCGGTGGGGGCTAGGTCAGCCCCAGCATTTT
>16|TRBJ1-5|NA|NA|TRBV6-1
CASSDLRGYNGQPQHF
TGTGCCAGCAGTGATCTCAGGGGTTACAATGGTCAGCCCCAGCATTTT